This TCR beta chain originates from a study of CD8 T cells in ankylosing spondylitis. Study observations and caveats: Reportedly, matched ankylosing spondylitis synovial fluid was significantly enriched for disease-linked clones. A TCR beta motif made of roughly eight highly homologous variants seemed typical of ankylosing spondylitis blood.

This clonotype was detected ten times or more. Its specificity is unknown. It was by quantitative 5'-RACE with molecular barcodes that TCR beta libraries were made. A single record per CDR3 protein comes from TCRdb applying MiXCR to the 5' RACE reads. This table holds about 92,000 distinct CDR3 sequences, around 9.4% found once. J was trimmed by 6 bases and V by 7 bases; bases with no gene match: 9. The CDR3 has 14 residues. The chain couples TRBV12-3 or TRBV12-4 to TRBJ1-5; TRBD1 agrees at 7 bases. The source is a male donor with ankylosing spondylitis or in good health (not recorded which). The sequenced material came from blood, either unsorted or a sorted T cell fraction (not recorded which). The CDR3 DNA reads TGTGCCAGCACCCTTGACAGGGTTGGTCAGCCCCAGCATTTT. Amino acid sequence: CASTLDRVGQPQHF.